This T cell receptor (beta chain) derives from a study of T cells after yellow fever vaccination. Germline V lookup: CDR1 DFQATT, CDR2 SNEGSKA (reference sequence). After removal of 6 bases from V and 0 bases from J, the junction contained 7 bases not matched to a gene. This CDR3 region has 14 residues. For TCR, cDNA came from 5'RACE template switching, which added a universal primer site and UMIs. TCRdb used MiXCR to reprocess the 5' RACE reads, holding one entry per CDR3 protein. The sample holds 500,000 to 650,000 distinct CDR3 sequences; around 17% are singletons and the top ten take roughly 17%.

The TCR originated in a man younger than 30 who received the YFV17D yellow fever vaccine. The sample consisted of PBMCs, taken about 5 days after the first yellow fever vaccination. V usage is TRBV20-1 and J usage is TRBJ2-7; 8 positions match TRBD1. The CDR3 reads CSASRTGSSYEQYF. CDR3 bases: TGCAGTGCCTCCAGGACAGGGAGCTCCTACGAGCAGTACTTC.